This T cell receptor beta chain stems from a study of blood T cell repertoires in COVID-19. About the research overall: Spain, Italy and the United States supplied samples that represented acute and convalescent COVID-19. From T cells, B-cell-depleted T cells, or PBMCs came the material, which was cDNA or gDNA.

The authors' processing: Estimated nucleated cell counts came from reference gene primer amplification. TCRdb's copy holds only in-frame clones and misses some; the assay was immunoSEQ multiplex PCR. V, J and clone size are taken as reported in that table, and D and trimming were inferred from the DNA itself. The sample holds roughly 100,000 clones, around 73% seen once. The receptor's source is a man between 60 and 75 years old with active or convalescent COVID-19. The sequencing input was peripheral blood.

The CDR3 protein is CASSLGGINSPLHF. The CDR3 region has the DNA TGTGCCAGCAGCTTAGGAGGGATCAATTCACCCCTCCACTTT. The V and J genes are TRBV7-3 and TRBJ1-6; D uncertain. Germline V CDR1 and CDR2: SGHTA, FQGTGA. V was pared by 2 bases and J by 7 bases, with 9 bases between. CDR3 size: 14 residues.